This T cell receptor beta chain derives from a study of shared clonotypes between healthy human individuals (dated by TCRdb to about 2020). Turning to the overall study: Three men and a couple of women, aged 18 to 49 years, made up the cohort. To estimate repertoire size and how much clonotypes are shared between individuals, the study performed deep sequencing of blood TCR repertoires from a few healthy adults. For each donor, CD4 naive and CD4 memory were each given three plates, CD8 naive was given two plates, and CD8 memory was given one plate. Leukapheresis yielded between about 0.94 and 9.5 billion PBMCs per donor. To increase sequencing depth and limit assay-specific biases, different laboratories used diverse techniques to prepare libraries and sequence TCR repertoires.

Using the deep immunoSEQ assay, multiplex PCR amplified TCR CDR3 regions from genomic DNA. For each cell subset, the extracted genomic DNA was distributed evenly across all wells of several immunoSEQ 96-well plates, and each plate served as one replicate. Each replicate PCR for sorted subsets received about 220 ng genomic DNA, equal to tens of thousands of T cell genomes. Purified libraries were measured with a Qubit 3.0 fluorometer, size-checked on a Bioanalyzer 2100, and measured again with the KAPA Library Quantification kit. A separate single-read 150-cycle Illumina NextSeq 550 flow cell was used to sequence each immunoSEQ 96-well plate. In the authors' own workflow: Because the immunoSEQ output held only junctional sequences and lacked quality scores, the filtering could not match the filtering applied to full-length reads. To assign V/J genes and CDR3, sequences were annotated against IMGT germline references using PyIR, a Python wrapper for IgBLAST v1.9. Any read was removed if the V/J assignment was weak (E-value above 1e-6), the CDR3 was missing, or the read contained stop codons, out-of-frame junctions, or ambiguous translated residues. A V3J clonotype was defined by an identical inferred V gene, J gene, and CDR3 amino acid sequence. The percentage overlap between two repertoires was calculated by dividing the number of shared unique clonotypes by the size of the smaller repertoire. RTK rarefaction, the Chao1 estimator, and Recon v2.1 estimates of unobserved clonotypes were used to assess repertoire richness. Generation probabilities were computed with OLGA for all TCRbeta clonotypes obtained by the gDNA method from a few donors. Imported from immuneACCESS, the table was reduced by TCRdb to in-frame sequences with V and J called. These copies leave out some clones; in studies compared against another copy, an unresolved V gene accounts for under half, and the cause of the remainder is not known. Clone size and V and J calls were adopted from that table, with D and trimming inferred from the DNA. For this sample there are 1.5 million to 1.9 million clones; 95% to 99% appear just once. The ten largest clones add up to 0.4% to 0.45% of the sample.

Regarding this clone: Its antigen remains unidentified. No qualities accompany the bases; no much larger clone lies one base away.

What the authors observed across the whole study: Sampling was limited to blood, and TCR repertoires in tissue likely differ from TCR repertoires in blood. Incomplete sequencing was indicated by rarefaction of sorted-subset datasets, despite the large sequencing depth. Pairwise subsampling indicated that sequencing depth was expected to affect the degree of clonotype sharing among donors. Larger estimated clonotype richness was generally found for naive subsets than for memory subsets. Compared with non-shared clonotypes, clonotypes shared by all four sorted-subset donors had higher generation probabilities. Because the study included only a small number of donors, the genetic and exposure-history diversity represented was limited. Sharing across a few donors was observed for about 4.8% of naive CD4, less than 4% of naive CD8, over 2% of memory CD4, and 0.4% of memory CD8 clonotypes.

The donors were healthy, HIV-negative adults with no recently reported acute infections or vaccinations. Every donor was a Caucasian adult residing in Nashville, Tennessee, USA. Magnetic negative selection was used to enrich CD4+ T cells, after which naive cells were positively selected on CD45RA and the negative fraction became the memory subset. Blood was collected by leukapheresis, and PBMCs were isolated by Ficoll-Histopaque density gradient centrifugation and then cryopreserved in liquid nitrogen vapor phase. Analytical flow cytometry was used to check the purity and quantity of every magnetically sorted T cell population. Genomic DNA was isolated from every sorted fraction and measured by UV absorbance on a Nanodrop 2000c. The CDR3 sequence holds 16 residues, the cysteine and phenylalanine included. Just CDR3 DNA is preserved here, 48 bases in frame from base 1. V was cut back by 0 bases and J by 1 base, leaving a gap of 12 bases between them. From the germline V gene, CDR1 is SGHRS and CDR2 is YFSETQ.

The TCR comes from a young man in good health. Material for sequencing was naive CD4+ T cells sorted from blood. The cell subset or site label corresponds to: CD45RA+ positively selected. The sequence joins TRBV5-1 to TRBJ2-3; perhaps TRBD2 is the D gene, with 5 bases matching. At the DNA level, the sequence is TGCGCCAGCAGCTTGGCCTCGGCCGGGGGCACAGATACGCAGTATTTT. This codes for CASSLASAGGTDTQYF.